This TCR beta chain was recorded in a study of beta chain features in type 1 diabetes. Reverse transcribing all isolated RNA meant expressed TCRB transcripts were sequenced. The repertoire was sequenced with immunoSEQ multiplex PCR; TCRdb's copy has only in-frame clones and lacks some. This sample has some 160,000 clones; approximately 9.1% occur once, and the top ten carry roughly 0.7%. As concerns this clone: Antigen unknown.

CDR3 size: 16 residues. Trimming took off 4 bases at V and 0 bases at J, with 13 bases between the two ends. Germline V gene sequence: CDR1 SGHVS, CDR2 FQNEAQ. Broader study findings: A moderate, significant TCRB CDR3 shortening appeared in type 1 diabetes across four CD4+ subsets. A cDNA-based sequencing approach could over-represent cells with high TCR expression.

This sequence was found in a woman aged 25 to 39 with type 1 diabetes. The chain is built from TRBV7-8 and TRBJ2-1; D gene ambiguous. The sequenced sample consisted of central memory CD4+ T cells from blood. In nucleotides, the CDR3 is TGTGCCAGCAGCTCCACGATACTGAGCTCCTACAATGAGCAGTTCTTC. Translated: CASSSTILSSYNEQFF.